This T cell receptor (beta chain) was documented in a study of metastatic and nonmetastatic thyroid tumors. Study summary: Repertoire data that came from the blood and tumor or nodule tissue of malignant and benign thyroid patients were compared. General observations from the study: A significant increase in TCR beta diversity was reportedly seen in malignant thyroid tumors relative to benign nodules, in blood and tumor.

MiXCR was used by TCRdb to re-call the PCR reads. Found here are under 55,000 clones, roughly 15% of them singletons; the top ten hold 2.5% to 3.5%. Germline lookup yields CDR1 MDHEN and CDR2 SYDVKM. The CDR3 has 12 amino acids. The V gene lost 3 bases and the J gene lost 6 bases, with 5 bases spanning the gap. This clone was seen ten or more times. Its antigen remains unknown. Until they underwent thyroid surgery, no patient had received any treatment. The sequenced sample consisted of blood. The genes are TRBV28 and TRBJ2-2; D not certain. The clonotype was recovered from a female donor with papillary thyroid cancer or a benign thyroid nodule (not recorded which). Some clones in this sample may be carry-over from other donors' samples. The CDR3 coding sequence is TGTGCCAGCAGTTTCGTCTCCGGGGAGCTGTTTTTT. Residues: CASSFVSGELFF.